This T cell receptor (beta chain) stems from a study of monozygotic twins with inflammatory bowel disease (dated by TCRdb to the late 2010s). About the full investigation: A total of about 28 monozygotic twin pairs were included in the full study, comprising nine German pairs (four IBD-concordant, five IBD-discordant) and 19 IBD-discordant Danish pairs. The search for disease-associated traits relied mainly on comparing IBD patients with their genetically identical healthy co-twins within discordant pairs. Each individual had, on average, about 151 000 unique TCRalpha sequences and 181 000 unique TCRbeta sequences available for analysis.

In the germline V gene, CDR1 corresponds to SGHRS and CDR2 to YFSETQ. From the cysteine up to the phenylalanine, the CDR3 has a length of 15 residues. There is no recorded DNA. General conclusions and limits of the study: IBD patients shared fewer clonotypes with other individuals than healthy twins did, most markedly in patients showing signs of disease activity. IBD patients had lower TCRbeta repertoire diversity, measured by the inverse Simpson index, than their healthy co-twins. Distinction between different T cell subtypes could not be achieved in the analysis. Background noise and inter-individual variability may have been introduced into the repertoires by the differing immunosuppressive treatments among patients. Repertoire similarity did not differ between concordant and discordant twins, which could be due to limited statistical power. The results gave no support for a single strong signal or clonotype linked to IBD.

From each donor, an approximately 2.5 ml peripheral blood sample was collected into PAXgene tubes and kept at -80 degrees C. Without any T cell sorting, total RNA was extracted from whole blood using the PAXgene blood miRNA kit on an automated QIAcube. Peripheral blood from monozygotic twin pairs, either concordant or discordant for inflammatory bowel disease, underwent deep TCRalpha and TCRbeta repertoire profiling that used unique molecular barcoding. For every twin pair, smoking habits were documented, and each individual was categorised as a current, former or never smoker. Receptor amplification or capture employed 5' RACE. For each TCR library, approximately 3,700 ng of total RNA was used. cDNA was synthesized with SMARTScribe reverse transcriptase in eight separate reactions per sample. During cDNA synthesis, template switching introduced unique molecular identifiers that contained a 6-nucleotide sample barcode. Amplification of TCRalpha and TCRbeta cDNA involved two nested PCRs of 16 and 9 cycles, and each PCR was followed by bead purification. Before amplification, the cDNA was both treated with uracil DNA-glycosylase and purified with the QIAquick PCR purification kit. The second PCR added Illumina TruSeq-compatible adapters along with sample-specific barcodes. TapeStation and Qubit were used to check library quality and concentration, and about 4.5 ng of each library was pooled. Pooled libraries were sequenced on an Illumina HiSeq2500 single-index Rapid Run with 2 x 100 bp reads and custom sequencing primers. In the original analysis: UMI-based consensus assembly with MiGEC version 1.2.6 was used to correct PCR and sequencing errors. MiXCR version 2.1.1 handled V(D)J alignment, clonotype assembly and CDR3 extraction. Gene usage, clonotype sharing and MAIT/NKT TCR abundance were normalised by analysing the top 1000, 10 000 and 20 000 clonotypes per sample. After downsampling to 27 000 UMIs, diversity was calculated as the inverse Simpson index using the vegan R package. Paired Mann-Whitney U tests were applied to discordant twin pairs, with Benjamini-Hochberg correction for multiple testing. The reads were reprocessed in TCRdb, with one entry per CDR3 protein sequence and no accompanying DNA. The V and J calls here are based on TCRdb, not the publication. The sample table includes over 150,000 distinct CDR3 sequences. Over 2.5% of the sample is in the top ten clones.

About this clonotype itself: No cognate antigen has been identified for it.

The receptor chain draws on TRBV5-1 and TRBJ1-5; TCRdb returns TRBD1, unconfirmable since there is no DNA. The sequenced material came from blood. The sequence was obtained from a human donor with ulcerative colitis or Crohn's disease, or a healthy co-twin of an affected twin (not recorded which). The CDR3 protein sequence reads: CASSFDRSPNQPQHF.